The rows below give T cell receptor beta chains drawn from one sample of a study of monozygotic twins with inflammatory bowel disease. Reanalyzing the 5' RACE reads, TCRdb keeps one entry per CDR3 protein, without DNA. Its listing shows 150,000 or so distinct CDR3 sequences. The material sequenced was blood. The source of these receptors is a human donor with ulcerative colitis or Crohn's disease, or a healthy co-twin of an affected twin (not recorded which). CDR3s include the opening cysteine and the closing phenylalanine or tryptophan. Clone size is shown for a subset of rows, as once, few, many or a class of expanded clone.

clone size,J gene,V gene,CDR3 length,CDR3 protein
NA,TRBJ1-1,TRBV5-1,17,CASSLFPRTGGYTEAFF
NA,TRBJ2-1,TRBV7-2,16,CASSLELAGAYNEQFF
NA,TRBJ1-2,TRBV10-3,14,CAISGGDRDYGYTF
NA,TRBJ2-5,TRBV5-5,13,CASSLSTGETQYF
NA,TRBJ2-5,TRBV11-1,15,CASSFAGGPQETQYF
NA,TRBJ1-5,TRBV30,12,CAWSVPGQPQHF
NA,TRBJ1-4,TRBV12-3/TRBV12-4,14,CASSLEGAREKLFF
NA,TRBJ2-1,TRBV2,14,CASNEWWTNNEQFF
NA,TRBJ2-1,TRBV7-9,13,CASSLVGFNEQFF
NA,TRBJ2-3,TRBV5-4,14,CASSESGSTDTQYF
NA,TRBJ1-1,TRBV20-1,12,CSASHVNTEAFF
NA,TRBJ2-1,TRBV7-3,20,CASSQSGLAGVPGSYNEQFF
NA,TRBJ2-7,TRBV28,14,CASSLTGVTYEQYF
NA,TRBJ1-3,TRBV5-1,17,CASSPEIGLLSGNTIYF
NA,TRBJ2-1,TRBV5-1,15,CASSLATGSYNEQFF
NA,TRBJ1-6,TRBV14,15,CASSRGQGTNSPLHF
NA,TRBJ1-5,TRBV6-5,19,CASSYSAGQADVVNQPQHF
NA,TRBJ1-1,TRBV28,12,CASSCGNTEAFF
NA,TRBJ2-5,TRBV29-1,13,CSAMTGGQETQYF
NA,TRBJ1-2,TRBV28,16,CASSLGRTGINYGYTF
NA,TRBJ2-2,TRBV6-5,16,CASSYDVGRFTGELFF
NA,TRBJ2-3,TRBV28,18,CASSSGLAGVTSTDTQYF
NA,TRBJ2-1,TRBV7-2,15,CASSSRRQVYNEQFF
NA,TRBJ2-3,TRBV15,17,CATSRGTGGLSTDTQYF
NA,TRBJ2-7,TRBV6-2/TRBV6-3,15,CASSQVAGAGYEQYF
medium-sized,TRBJ1-2,TRBV12-3/TRBV12-4,14,CASSPRRLNYGYTF
NA,TRBJ2-4,TRBV28,17,CATATSGTLGAKNIQYF
NA,TRBJ2-3,TRBV6-5,15,CASSYELAGVLTQYF
NA,TRBJ2-3,TRBV7-3,12,CASSRVADTQYF
NA,TRBJ2-7,TRBV20-1,15,CSATDREGYGYEQYF
NA,TRBJ2-7,TRBV7-9,17,CASSLARDRGLGYEQYF
NA,TRBJ2-1,TRBV6-2/TRBV6-3,16,CASSYGGAVWDNEQFF
NA,TRBJ1-1,TRBV12-3/TRBV12-4,14,CASILSGANTEAFF
NA,TRBJ2-1,TRBV11-2,18,CASSARLAGMSSYNEQFF
NA,TRBJ2-1,TRBV20-1,11,CSARDPNEQFF
NA,TRBJ2-1,TRBV11-2,15,CASSLVPLRGSEQFF
NA,TRBJ2-2,TRBV7-8,15,CASSLTGGPRGELFF
NA,TRBJ2-1,TRBV6-5,17,CASRVGLAGGPYNEQFF
NA,TRBJ1-4,TRBV7-8,15,CASSLAGATNEKLFF
NA,TRBJ2-6,TRBV6-2/TRBV6-3,18,CASSTRRITPTGANVLTF
NA,TRBJ1-1,TRBV10-3,13,CATRRDGITEAFF
NA,TRBJ2-3,TRBV24-1,13,CATRQGGTDTQYF
NA,TRBJ1-1,TRBV15,14,CATSREEANTEAFF
NA,TRBJ2-2,TRBV20-1,17,CSARDPMGGQIPGELFF
NA,TRBJ1-1,TRBV5-1,14,CASSSGEPNTEAFF
NA,TRBJ2-1,TRBV7-2,17,CASSLRRGALLVNEQFF
NA,TRBJ2-3,TRBV29-1,16,CSALEGGTGRSDTQYF
NA,TRBJ2-7,TRBV25-1,15,CASRKDSSPSYEQYF
NA,TRBJ1-1,TRBV15,15,CATSRGIHGNTEAFF
NA,TRBJ2-7,TRBV5-1,13,CASSKFDRGEQYF
NA,TRBJ1-3,TRBV5-1,15,CASSLEGALGNTIYF
NA,TRBJ2-5,TRBV5-1,17,CASSQGLAGGPQETQYF
NA,TRBJ1-6,TRBV6-1,14,CASSVFSGNSPLHF